The 8 T cell receptor beta chains presented below share a single source sample, sequenced in a study of T-cell memory formation after mild COVID-19. TCRdb ran MiXCR on the 5' RACE reads and lists one entry per CDR3 protein. The data contain 550,000 to 650,000 distinct CDR3 sequences, roughly 17% of them seen just once; the ten biggest clones take up less than 10%. Specimen: PBMCs or a T cell subset sorted from them (not recorded which). The receptors derive from an adult woman who had mild COVID-19 (a few samples of this study predate the infection). Cell type and time point are not known.

There are a few counts of this clonotype. The chain employs TRBV7-9 and TRBJ2-5; a weak D match, TRBD2 (5 bases). V gave up 5 bases and J gave up 5 bases, with 12 bases separating them. Germline V gene sequence: CDR1 SEHNR, CDR2 FQNEAQ (reference sequence). The CDR3 extends over 13 amino acids. In nucleotides, the CDR3 is TGTGCCAGCAGCCCCCCGGGATGGGAGACCCAGTACTTC. It specifies CASSPPGWETQYF.

This clonotype was seen only a few times. This chain connects TRBV12-3 or TRBV12-4 to TRBJ2-1; TRBD1 aligns across 10 bases. The CDR3 spans 17 residues. The V gene end was trimmed by 4 bases and the J gene end by 5 bases; junction bases not matched to a gene: 11. CDR3 amino acids: CASSSKGQGVRDNEQFF. The CDR3 DNA reads as TGTGCCAGCAGTTCCAAAGGACAGGGGGTAAGGGACAATGAGCAGTTCTTC.

This clonotype occurred a few times. The chain couples TRBV6-5 to TRBJ2-2, with D perhaps TRBD2 (6 bases). The germline V and J ends were trimmed by 2 bases and 2 bases, with 12 bases remaining between them. CDR3 length equals 16 residues. Germline-derived CDR1 and CDR2 are MNHEY and SVGAGI. CDR3 sequence (DNA): TGTGCCAGCAGTTACGGGGGACTCGTTAACACCGGGGAGCTGTTTTTT. Amino acids: CASSYGGLVNTGELFF.

This clonotype was seen only a few times. This chain connects TRBV4-3 to TRBJ1-1, with D unresolved. The CDR3 is 15 residues long. The germline gives CDR1 LGHNA, CDR2 YSLEER. Trimming removed 0 bases at V and 4 bases at J, with 12 bases between. Here the CDR3 reads CASSQDGAGFTEAFF. CDR3 sequence (DNA): TGCGCCAGCAGCCAAGACGGAGCAGGATTCACTGAAGCTTTCTTT.

The chain combines TRBV24-1 with TRBJ1-1; 8 positions match TRBD1. V dropped 4 bases and J dropped 3; count of bases not matched to a gene: 6. Germline V gives CDR1 KGHDR, CDR2 SFDVKD. The CDR3 spans 15 residues. The CDR3 loop is CATSDPTTGDTEAFF. The CDR3 bases are TGTGCCACCAGTGACCCCACGACAGGGGACACTGAAGCTTTCTTT.

The V call is TRBV6-5, the J call TRBJ1-2; a weak D match, TRBD1 (5 bases). Germline V lookup: CDR1 MNHEY, CDR2 SVGAGI. This CDR3 spans 13 amino acids. Trimming removed 6 bases from V and 7 bases from J, with 15 bases in between. CDR3 amino acids: CASRGPGWGGYTF. CDR3 sequence (DNA): TGTGCCAGCAGAGGACCAGGGTGGGGTGGCTACACCTTC.

This clonotype showed up just a few times. The rearrangement links TRBV19 to TRBJ1-4; D perhaps matches TRBD1 (6 bases). Germline values: CDR1 LNHDA, CDR2 SQIVND (reference sequence). The CDR3 length is 13 residues. Trimming removed 10 bases from V and 5 bases from J, with 14 bases in between. The CDR3 loop reads CATSKGGNEKLFF. CDR3 DNA sequence: TGTGCCACTTCGAAGGGGGGGAATGAAAAACTGTTTTTT. Supplemented by reference TRBV19 and TRBJ1-4, the full variable domain reads DGGITQSPKYLFRKEGQNVTLSCEQNLNHDAMYWYRQDPGQGLRLIYYSQIVNDFQKGDIAEGYSVSREKKESFPLTVTSAQKNPTAFYLCATSKGGNEKLFFGSGTQLSVL.

This clonotype was detected only a few times. V gene TRBV7-8 combines with J gene TRBJ1-5, with D uncertain. Trimming pared 5 bases from V and 4 bases from J, leaving 9 bases between. Germline V gene data show CDR1 as SGHVS and CDR2 as FQNEAQ. The CDR3 extends over 13 amino acids. CDR3 loop: CASSTVENQPQHF. CDR3 coding DNA: TGTGCCAGCAGCACCGTAGAAAATCAGCCCCAGCATTTT.